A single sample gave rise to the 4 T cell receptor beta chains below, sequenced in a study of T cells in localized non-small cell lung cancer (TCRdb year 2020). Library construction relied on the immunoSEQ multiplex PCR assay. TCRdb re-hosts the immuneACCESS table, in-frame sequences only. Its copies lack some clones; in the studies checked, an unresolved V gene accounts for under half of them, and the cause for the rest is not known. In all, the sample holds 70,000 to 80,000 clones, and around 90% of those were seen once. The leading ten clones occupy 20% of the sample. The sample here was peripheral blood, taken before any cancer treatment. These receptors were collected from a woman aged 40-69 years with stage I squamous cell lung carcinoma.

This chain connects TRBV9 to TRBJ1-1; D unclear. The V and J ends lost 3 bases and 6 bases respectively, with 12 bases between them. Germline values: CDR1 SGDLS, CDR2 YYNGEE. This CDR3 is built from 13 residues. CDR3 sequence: CASSENVYAEAFF. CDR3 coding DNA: TGTGCCAGCAGCGAAAACGTTTACGCTGAAGCTTTCTTT.

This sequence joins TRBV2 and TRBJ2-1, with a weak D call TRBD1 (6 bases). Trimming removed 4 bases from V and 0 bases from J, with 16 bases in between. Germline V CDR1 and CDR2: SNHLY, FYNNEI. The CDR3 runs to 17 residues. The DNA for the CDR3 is TGTGCCAGCAGTGCCCATTCCGGGACATCCTCCTACAATGAGCAGTTCTTC. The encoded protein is CASSAHSGTSSYNEQFF.

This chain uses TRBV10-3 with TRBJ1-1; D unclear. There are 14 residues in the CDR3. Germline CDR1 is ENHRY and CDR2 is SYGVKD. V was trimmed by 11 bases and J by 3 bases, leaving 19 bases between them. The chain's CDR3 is CASGRDIRDTEAFF. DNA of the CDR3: TGTGCCTCCGGGAGGGATATAAGGGACACTGAAGCTTTCTTT.

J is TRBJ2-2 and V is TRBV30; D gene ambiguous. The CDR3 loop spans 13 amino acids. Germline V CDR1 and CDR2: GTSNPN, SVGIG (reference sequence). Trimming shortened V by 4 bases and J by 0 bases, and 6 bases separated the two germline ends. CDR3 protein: CAWNGANTGELFF. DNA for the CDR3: TGTGCCTGGAACGGAGCGAACACCGGGGAGCTGTTTTTT.